This T cell receptor beta chain derives from a study of blood T cell repertoires in COVID-19. This CDR3 comprises 16 residues. The V gene's germline CDR1 is SNHLY and CDR2 FYNNEI. V was pared by 4 bases and J by 7 bases, with 22 bases between. Repertoires were generated with immunoSEQ multiplex PCR, while TCRdb's copy carries only in-frame clones and drops some. The profile shows hundreds of thousands of clones, roughly 80% of them singletons. Sequencing input: peripheral blood. The V gene is TRBV2, the J gene TRBJ1-2, with TRBD1 as a possible D gene (6 bases). The sequence came from a woman of 80 years or more with acute or convalescent COVID-19. The CDR3 DNA reads TGTGCCAGCAGTGCCCTAGGACAGATCGATCCTCGTGGCTACACCTTC. Protein product: CASSALGQIDPRGYTF.